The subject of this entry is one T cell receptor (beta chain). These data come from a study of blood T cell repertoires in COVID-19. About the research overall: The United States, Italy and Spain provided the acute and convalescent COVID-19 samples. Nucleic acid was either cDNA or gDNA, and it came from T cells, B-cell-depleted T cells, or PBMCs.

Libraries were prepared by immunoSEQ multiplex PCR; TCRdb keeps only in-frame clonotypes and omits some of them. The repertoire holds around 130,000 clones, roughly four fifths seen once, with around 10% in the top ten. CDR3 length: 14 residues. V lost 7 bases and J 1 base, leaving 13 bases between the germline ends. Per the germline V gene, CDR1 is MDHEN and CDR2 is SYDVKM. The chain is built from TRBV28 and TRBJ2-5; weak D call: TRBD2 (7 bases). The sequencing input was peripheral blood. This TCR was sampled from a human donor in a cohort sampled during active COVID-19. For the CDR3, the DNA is TGTGCCAGCAACACGGGGGGCGTCCAAGAGACCCAGTACTTC. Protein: CASNTGGVQETQYF. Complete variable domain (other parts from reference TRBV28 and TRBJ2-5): DVKVTQSSRYLVKRTGEKVFLECVQDMDHENMFWYRQDPGLGLRLIYFSYDVKMKEKGDIPEGYSVSREKKERFSLILESASTNQTSMYLCASNTGGVQETQYFGPGTRLLVL.